The sequence of this TCR beta chain was determined in a study of spatial heterogeneity in lung cancer. This clonotype was seen many times. CDR1 is ENHRY, CDR2 SYGVKD, per germline. The CDR3 covers 14 residues. Trimming removed 10 bases from V and 0 bases from J, with 14 bases in between. Specified time point: blood at routine non-recurrence follow-up after resection. Tumor, nontumor lung or frozen PBMC supplied whole RNA, sequenced without sorting. One entry per CDR3 protein, called by TCRdb with MiXCR from the 5' RACE reads. The sample includes roughly 26,000 distinct CDR3 sequences, approximately 5.4% of them seen just once.

The V and J genes are TRBV10-3 and TRBJ2-3; the D gene is possibly TRBD1 (5 bases). Material: PBMCs, obtained at follow-up. This TCR derives from a male donor with early-stage non-small cell lung cancer. The CDR3 here is CATADSKSTDTQYF. Here the CDR3 DNA reads TGTGCCACGGCCGACAGCAAAAGCACAGATACGCAGTATTTT.